These 27 T cell receptor beta chains originate from one sample sequenced in a study of Graves' ophthalmopathy and Graves' hyperthyroidism. Amplifying from RNA transcripts, the study obtained TCR beta CDR3 regions. HTBI primers were used in a first-round RT-PCR, which preceded a second-round multiplex PCR. A single record per CDR3 protein comes from TCRdb applying MiXCR to the multiplex PCR reads. In the table there are under 400,000 distinct CDR3 sequences, about a sixth of which are singletons. The sequenced sample was peripheral blood. These receptors were collected from an adult man with Graves' ophthalmopathy.

In its sample, this clonotype was seen many times. This chain uses TRBV20-1 with TRBJ2-7; no reliable D call. The CDR3 consists of 11 residues. Per germline, CDR1 DFQATT and CDR2 SNEGSKA (reference sequence). Trimming left V 4 bases short and J 3 bases short, with 7 bases between. The CDR3 loop is CSATPNYEQYF. The CDR3 DNA follows: TGCAGTGCTACTCCAAACTACGAGCAGTACTTC.

This clonotype was counted many times. The chain has TRBV14 and TRBJ1-2; TRBD1 aligns across 9 bases. Germline lookup yields CDR1 SGHDN and CDR2 FVKESK. Trimming removed 2 bases from V and 2 bases from J; junction bases left unmatched: 0. The CDR3 loop spans 14 amino acids. The DNA of the CDR3 is TGTGCCAGCAGCCAAACAGGGGGCAACTATGGCTACACCTTC. Amino acid sequence: CASSQTGGNYGYTF.

This clonotype showed up many times. The V and J genes are TRBV6-5 and TRBJ1-6, with D unresolved. Germline-derived CDR1 and CDR2 are MNHEY and SVGAGI. The CDR3 spans 14 residues. V was cut by 2 bases and J by 4 bases, with 6 bases left in between. CDR3 sequence (DNA): TGTGCCAGCAGTTACCGGGGATATAATTCACCCCTCCACTTT. Translating gives CASSYRGYNSPLHF.

This clonotype came up a few times. The chain links TRBV11-2 to TRBJ2-5; tentatively, D is TRBD1 (7 bases). Per the germline V gene, CDR1 is SGHAT and CDR2 is FQNNGV. The CDR3 consists of 15 residues. V lost 5 bases to trimming and J lost 2 bases, with 15 bases between them. DNA for the CDR3: TGTGCCAGCAGCCTAGGCGGGACAGTACAAGAGACCCAGTACTTC. Translation: CASSLGGTVQETQYF.

In this sample, this clonotype turned up many times. The V gene is TRBV27, the J gene TRBJ2-5; TRBD1 matches at 8 bases. The CDR3 loop spans 14 amino acids. Germline V gene lookup returns CDR1 MNHEY and CDR2 SMNVEV (reference sequence). Unmatched junction bases numbered 7, after V lost 5 bases and J lost 5 bases. The CDR3 reads CASSPGQGRETQYF. CDR3 in DNA: TGTGCCAGCAGTCCTGGACAGGGAAGGGAGACCCAGTACTTC.

This clonotype was seen at least ten times. The chain uses TRBV18 and TRBJ2-5; TRBD1 or TRBD2 may be the D gene (5 bases each). Germline assignment: CDR1 KGHSH and CDR2 LQKENI. The CDR3 length is 13 residues. V was trimmed by 2 bases and J by 5 bases, leaving 9 bases between them. CDR3 in amino acids: CASSPGGAETQYF. The CDR3 region has the DNA TGTGCCAGCTCACCAGGGGGTGCGGAGACCCAGTACTTC.

In this sample, this clonotype turned up many times. CDR3 coding DNA: TGCAGCGCCTTAGCGGGGGGGGGCACCGGGGAGCTGTTTTTT. Translated: CSALAGGGTGELFF. The chain joins TRBV29-1 to TRBJ2-2; 11 positions agree with TRBD2. Germline lookup yields CDR1 SQVTM and CDR2 ANQGSEA. The trim removed 7 bases at V and 4 bases at J, leaving 5 bases unmatched. This CDR3 is built from 14 residues.

This clonotype was seen at least ten times. V usage is TRBV6-5 and J usage is TRBJ2-7; D possibly corresponds to TRBD2 (6 bases). The CDR3 loop spans 15 amino acids. Deletions cut 6 bases from V and 3 bases from J, with 18 bases between. From germline, CDR1 is MNHEY and CDR2 SVGAGI. The CDR3 region is CASSPDYQSRYEQYF. The CDR3, as DNA: TGTGCCAGCAGCCCGGACTACCAATCCCGCTACGAGCAGTACTTC.

The chain employs TRBV6-2 or TRBV6-3 and TRBJ1-2; 12 bases align to TRBD1. This CDR3 is 14 amino acids long. Germline V CDR1 and CDR2: MNHEY, SVGEGT. Trimming at V came to 6 bases and at J to 8 bases, leaving 7 bases not matched to a gene. The CDR3 coding sequence is TGTGCCAGCAGCTGGGACAGGGGGCGAGGAGGCTACACCTTC. Its protein is CASSWDRGRGGYTF.

This clonotype occurred many times. The gene calls are TRBV7-3 and TRBJ1-1; D call uncertain. Trimming took off 5 bases at V and 4 bases at J, with 11 bases between the two ends. CDR3 length: 13 amino acids. Germline V gene lookup returns CDR1 SGHTA and CDR2 FQGTGA. The DNA of the CDR3 is TGTGCCAGCAGCCCGGGCCGTCCCACTGAAGCTTTCTTT. Amino acids: CASSPGRPTEAFF.

This clonotype was seen many times. This rearrangement joins TRBV11-2 to TRBJ2-2, with 11 bases lining up with TRBD1. The trim removed 1 base at V and 7 bases at J, leaving 5 bases unmatched. Germline assignment: CDR1 SGHAT and CDR2 FQNNGV. The CDR3 covers 16 residues. CDR3 sequence reads: CASSLGTGGLGGELFF. The CDR3 DNA sequence: TGTGCCAGCAGCTTAGGGACAGGGGGCCTCGGCGGGGAGCTGTTTTTT.

About this clonotype itself: Given a much more abundant clone one base away, this may be a read error. The J gene is TRBJ2-2, the V gene TRBV19; possible D gene TRBD2, 5 bases. Trimming left V 5 bases short and J 4 bases short, with 17 bases between. Per germline, CDR1 LNHDA and CDR2 SQIVND (reference sequence). The CDR3 runs to 16 residues. CDR3 region: CASSLKGAGITGELFF. The CDR3, as DNA: TGTGCCAGTAGTCTAAAGGGAGCCGGGATCACCGGGGAGCTGTTTTTT.

This clonotype was detected a few times. The chain carries TRBV6-1 and TRBJ2-7; 11 bases are a match to TRBD2. CDR1 MNHNS and CDR2 SASEGT come from the germline V gene. The CDR3 contains 16 residues. Losses at the gene ends were 2 bases for V and 3 bases for J; bases not matched to a gene: 6. The CDR3 DNA reads TGTGCCAGCAGTGAAACTAGCGGGGGCAGAAACTACGAGCAGTACTTC. Translation gives CASSETSGGRNYEQYF.

This clonotype was seen many times. The chain uses TRBV12-3 or TRBV12-4 and TRBJ2-7; D possibly corresponds to TRBD1 (6 bases). Trimming shortened V by 7 bases and J by 2 bases, and 12 bases separated the two germline ends. The CDR3 spans 13 residues. CDR3 region: CASMGTRTYEQYF. The DNA for the CDR3 is TGTGCCAGCATGGGGACACGCACCTACGAGCAGTACTTC.

Many counts were recorded for this clonotype. This sequence joins TRBV12-3 or TRBV12-4 and TRBJ2-5; 12 bases line up with TRBD2. V trimming: 2 bases; J trimming: 4 bases; junction bases outside the gene matches: 11. The CDR3 covers 18 residues. In DNA form, the CDR3 reads TGTGCCAGCAGTTTACTTAAGACGGGGGGACTAGCGGGAGAGACCCAGTACTTC. Residues: CASSLLKTGGLAGETQYF.

This clonotype was counted at least ten times. The V call is TRBV30, the J call TRBJ2-2; the D gene is possibly TRBD2 (6 bases). CDR1 and CDR2 from the germline V gene are GTSNPN and SVGIG (reference sequence). The CDR3 runs to 14 residues. V gave up 0 bases and J gave up 5 bases, with 10 bases separating them. This CDR3 reads CAWSVRGYTGELFF. In nucleotides, the CDR3 is TGTGCCTGGAGTGTACGGGGGTATACCGGGGAGCTGTTTTTT.

This clonotype was counted at least ten times. V is TRBV7-3 and J is TRBJ2-3; 10 bases agree with TRBD2. Germline loops: CDR1 SGHTA, CDR2 FQGTGA. The ends lost 2 bases at V and 0 bases at J; junction bases unmatched: 5. The CDR3 is 17 amino acids. CDR3 nucleotides: TGTGCCAGCAGCTTACACGGACTAGCGGAGAGCACAGATACGCAGTATTTT. Translation gives CASSLHGLAESTDTQYF.

This clonotype was found many times. The chain joins TRBV6-5 to TRBJ2-5; no firm D call. Looked up from germline, CDR1 is MNHEY and CDR2 is SVGAGI. V dropped 5 bases and J dropped 2 bases, with 12 bases sitting between them. The CDR3 is 14 amino acids. CDR3 DNA: TGTGCCAGCAGTATGGTGCCGAGACAAGAGACCCAGTACTTC. Residues: CASSMVPRQETQYF.

This clonotype was counted ten times or more. V gene TRBV7-9 combines with J gene TRBJ2-2; 9 bases are a match to TRBD1. The germline V gene encodes CDR1 SEHNR and CDR2 FQNEAQ (reference sequence). V shed 5 bases, J shed 6 bases, and the junction held 4 bases outside the gene matches. The CDR3 length is 14 residues. CDR3 protein: CASSTRQGAGELFF. CDR3 bases: TGTGCCAGCAGCACTAGACAGGGGGCCGGGGAGCTGTTTTTT. Based on the CDR3 plus reference TRBV7-9 and TRBJ2-2, the full variable domain is DTGVSQNPRHKITKRGQNVTFRCDPISEHNRLYWYRQTLGQGPEFLTYFQNEAQLEKSRLLSDRFSAERPKGSFSTLEIQRTEQGDSAMYLCASSTRQGAGELFFGEGSRLTVL.

Many counts were recorded for this clonotype. CDR3 in DNA: TGTGCCAGCAGCCAGGGGGGCGGCTCTGGAAACACCATATATTTT. The encoded protein is CASSQGGGSGNTIYF. The rearrangement uses TRBV7-8 and TRBJ1-3; TRBD1 matches at 7 bases. The V gene end was trimmed by 5 bases and the J gene end by 0 bases; junction bases not matched to a gene: 4. The germline V gene has CDR1 SGHVS and CDR2 FQNEAQ. This CDR3 has 15 residues.

This clonotype was detected ten times or more. The chain has TRBV6-5 and TRBJ2-2, with 10 bases matching TRBD1. Germline V gene sequence: CDR1 MNHEY, CDR2 SVGAGI. This CDR3 comprises 16 residues. V lost 0 bases to trimming and J lost 5 bases; unmatched junction nucleotides: 3. CDR3 residues: CASSYSGGQGTGELFF. The CDR3 nucleotides are TGTGCCAGCAGTTACTCTGGGGGACAGGGGACCGGGGAGCTGTTTTTT.

The chain couples TRBV13 to TRBJ2-2, with D unresolved. V was cut by 5 bases and J by 3 bases, with 7 bases left in between. Germline V gene sequence: CDR1 PRHDT, CDR2 FYEKMQ (reference sequence). The CDR3 consists of 13 residues. The CDR3 loop reads CASSPRYTGELFF. The CDR3 nucleotides read TGTGCCAGCAGCCCTCGATACACCGGGGAGCTGTTTTTT.

This clonotype has at least ten counts. V and J are TRBV6-2 or TRBV6-3 and TRBJ2-7; D is ambiguous. Germline values: CDR1 MNHEY, CDR2 SVGEGT. The ends were cut back, 2 bases at V and 3 bases at J, with 5 bases in the middle. The CDR3 extends over 12 amino acids. CDR3 bases: TGTGCCAGCAGTTACCTCGTCTACGAGCAGTACTTC. It translates to CASSYLVYEQYF.

This clonotype was seen at least ten times. The chain combines TRBV6-1 with TRBJ2-5; maybe TRBD1 (6 bases). Germline assignment: CDR1 MNHNS and CDR2 SASEGT. The CDR3 covers 14 residues. Between the trimmed V and J ends, which lost 6 bases and 4 bases, there was a span of 15 bases. In DNA form, the CDR3 reads TGTGCCAGCAGGGGACACGACCGTCGAGAGACCCAGTACTTC. This sequence encodes CASRGHDRRETQYF.

Concerning this clonotype itself: Mismatch with germline at one junction end may stem from a read error. The V and J genes are TRBV19 and TRBJ2-2; D is possibly TRBD1 or TRBD2 (6 bases each). Looked up from germline, CDR1 is LNHDA and CDR2 is SQIVND (reference sequence). The CDR3 is made up of 15 amino acids. CDR3 DNA sequence: TGTGCTAGTAGTTTCGGGGGCCTTAACACCGGGGAGCTGTTTTTT. Residues: CASSFGGLNTGELFF.

This clonotype was observed at least ten times. This chain connects TRBV27 to TRBJ1-5; TRBD1 matches at 8 bases. The CDR3 extends over 15 amino acids. Germline CDR1 is MNHEY and CDR2 is SMNVEV (reference sequence). V gave up 10 bases and J gave up 6 bases; unmatched junction bases: 14. DNA of the CDR3: TGTGCCACTGGCGGGGCCAGGGGGCTGGGTCAGCCCCAGCATTTT. It codes for CATGGARGLGQPQHF.

This clonotype was found many times. The chain uses TRBV6-5 and TRBJ2-7, with 9 bases aligning to TRBD1. Germline assignment: CDR1 MNHEY and CDR2 SVGAGI. V was pared by 7 bases and J by 5 bases, with 15 bases of the junction left unmatched. The CDR3 loop spans 16 amino acids. CDR3 protein: CASKDPGQGLYHEQYF. The CDR3 DNA is TGTGCCAGCAAAGATCCGGGACAGGGTCTTTATCACGAGCAGTACTTC.